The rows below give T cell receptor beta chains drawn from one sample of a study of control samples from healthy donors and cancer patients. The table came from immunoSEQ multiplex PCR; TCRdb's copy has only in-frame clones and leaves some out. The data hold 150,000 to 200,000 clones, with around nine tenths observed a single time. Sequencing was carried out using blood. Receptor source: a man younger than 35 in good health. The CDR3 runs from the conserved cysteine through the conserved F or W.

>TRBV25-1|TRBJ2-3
CASTDRLGTDTQYF
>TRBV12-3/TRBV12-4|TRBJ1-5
CASSFSYHQPQHF
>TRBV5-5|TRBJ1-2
CASSFLEGQGGGYTF
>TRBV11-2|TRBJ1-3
CASSARGGASGNTIYF
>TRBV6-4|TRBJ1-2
CASSGRGVDTF
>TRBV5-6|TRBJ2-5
CASSFKTGTVQETQYF
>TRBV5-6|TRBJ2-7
CASSLGRELREQYF
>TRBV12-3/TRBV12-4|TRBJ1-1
CASHRGGHTEAFF
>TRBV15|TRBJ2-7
CATSKDRPTYEQYF
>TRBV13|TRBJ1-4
CASSLGGVPNEKLFF
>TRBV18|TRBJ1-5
CASSGDSNQPQHF
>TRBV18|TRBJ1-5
CASSPGSGRASNQPQHF
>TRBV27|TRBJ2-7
CATPRAYEQYF
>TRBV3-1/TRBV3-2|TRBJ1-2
CASSQRDRFSYGYTF
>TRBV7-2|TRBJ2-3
CASTVHRGRGTDTQYF
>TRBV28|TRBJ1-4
CASRYRTVLNEKLFF
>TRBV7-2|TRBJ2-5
CATRSDGRQFQETQYF
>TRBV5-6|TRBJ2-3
CASRSYRTSVRDTQYF
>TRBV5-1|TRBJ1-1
CASSVTGGLVVEAFF
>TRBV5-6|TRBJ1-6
CASSSGPSPPLHF
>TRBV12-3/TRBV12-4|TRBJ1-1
CARGGVSPEAFF
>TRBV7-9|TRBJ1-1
CASSLARAAKNTEAFF
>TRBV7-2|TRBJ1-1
CASSLGSEAFF
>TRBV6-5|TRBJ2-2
CASSQGGANTGELFF
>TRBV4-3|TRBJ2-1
CASSQDRGGTNNEQFF
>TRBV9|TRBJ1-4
CASSPGGTNEKLFF
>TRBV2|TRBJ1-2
CASIGRIEGYTF